The source of this T cell receptor beta chain is a study of T cell responses to AZD1222 COVID-19 vaccine (dated by TCRdb to the early 2020s). Context from the whole study: Because spike-specific TCR depth and breadth did not differ between the two schedules, AZD1222 recipients who got a second dose at roughly 4 weeks were pooled with those who got a second dose at roughly 12 weeks. A total of more than 230 trial participants underwent TCR sequencing, of whom approximately 200 had received two doses of AZD1222 and about 25 had received two doses of the MenACWY control vaccine. Trial participants were enrolled by age into 18-55, 56-69 and 70-plus year subgroups, with approximately 150, 28 and 58 TCR-sequenced participants respectively. Overall study outcomes, separate from this receptor: Nearly half of unique spike-specific TCRs reportedly recognized epitopes outside regions mutated in the B.1.351 and B.1.1.7 variants. The 56-69-year group was small, and its depth increase did not reach significance, likely because of low power. Conclusions about previously exposed vaccinees are limited, since just a handful of AZD1222 recipients were seropositive for SARS-CoV-2 at baseline. No day 14 peak-response samples were available, so repertoires were characterized only after the peak T cell response. Vaccine-associated CD4 TCRs spanned the whole spike protein, with dominant responses in regions 160-218 and 743-854. Participants were mostly white British and included more females than males, and it was suggested by the authors that clonal diversity may have been underestimated. After two AZD1222 doses, spike-specific TCR breadth and depth were significantly higher than at day 0 and than in MenACWY recipients.

From the cysteine up to the phenylalanine, the CDR3 has a length of 11 residues. The retained sequence is limited to the CDR3, 33 bases, with the frame set at the first base. Per the publication, the time point label means: baseline before first vaccination. Vaccinee samples came from UK trials COV001 and COV002, including a single-blind randomized controlled phase 2/3 trial of AZD1222 (ChAdOx1 nCoV-19) in healthy adults. For TCRbeta chain sequencing, PBMC samples from trial participants were taken at day 0 and at day 28 after the second dose. With regard to this clone: Its cognate antigen has yet to be identified. No much larger clonotype is one base removed from it; base qualities were not supplied.

The CDR3 regions of human TCRbeta chains were analyzed by immunosequencing. In the authors' own workflow: TCRs in the repertoires were matched against a reference library of SARS-CoV-2-specific TCRs that had been generated with the MIRA antigen-specificity platform. Breadth meant the fraction of unique TCRs that were SARS-CoV-2-associated, whereas depth meant the fraction of total T cells that were SARS-CoV-2-associated. Using the MIRA data, each spike-specific TCR was mapped to the spike region that the TCR reacts to and placed in a CD4 or CD8 class. Log10-transformed breadth and depth values were compared by one-way ANOVA with Sidak's multiple comparisons tests. Drawn from immuneACCESS, this table holds only the in-frame rearrangements with V and J called that TCRdb kept. Clones are partly lost; checked studies trace under half to an unresolved V gene and leave the rest unexplained. The V and J calls and clone size are taken from that table; D and trimming were inferred from the DNA. The sample table contains about 88,000 clones; only one count was recorded for under 95% of them. The leading ten clones occupy approximately 5.6% of the sample.

Material: peripheral blood, obtained on day 0 of AZD1222 vaccination. The chain joins TRBV21-1 to TRBJ1-5. TRBV21-1 has pseudogene status. The receptor's source is an adult in good health. The sequenced DNA is TGTGCCAGCAGGCCAAATCAGCCCCAGCATTTT. Translated, it gives CASRPNQPQHF.